This T cell receptor beta chain was observed in a study of T-cell reconstitution after alpha-beta-depleted transplantation in children. Findings of the study overall: Some patients showed high day-60 TCRbeta diversity, which derived from surviving recipient T cells and thymic progenitors. Fresh T-cell production supplied most of the T-cell counts and diversity seen one year after transplant. Expanded clones from the graft, numbering several hundred, reportedly supplied alpha-beta T cells about two months after transplant.

This clonotype was picked up a small number of times. Its specificity is not known. This CDR3 contains 15 residues. Germline V gives CDR1 SGHTA, CDR2 FQGNSA. Trimming cost V 5 bases and J 4 bases; bases outside gene matches: 5. A library of TCRbeta sequences, prepared with unique molecular identifiers, was generated. TCRdb recomputed calls from the PCR reads with MiXCR, one row per CDR3 protein. The sample yields around 200,000 distinct CDR3 sequences, roughly a tenth seen once. The source is a child under three years old with acute myeloid leukemia, due to receive a stem cell transplant. The sequences come from PBMCs, collected before TCRalphabeta/CD19-depleted stem cell transplant. The chain has TRBV7-2 and TRBJ2-2; 9 bases match TRBD2. As DNA, the CDR3 is TGTGCCAGCAGCCCGCCGGGACTAGCCACCGGGGAGCTGTTTTTT. It codes for CASSPPGLATGELFF.